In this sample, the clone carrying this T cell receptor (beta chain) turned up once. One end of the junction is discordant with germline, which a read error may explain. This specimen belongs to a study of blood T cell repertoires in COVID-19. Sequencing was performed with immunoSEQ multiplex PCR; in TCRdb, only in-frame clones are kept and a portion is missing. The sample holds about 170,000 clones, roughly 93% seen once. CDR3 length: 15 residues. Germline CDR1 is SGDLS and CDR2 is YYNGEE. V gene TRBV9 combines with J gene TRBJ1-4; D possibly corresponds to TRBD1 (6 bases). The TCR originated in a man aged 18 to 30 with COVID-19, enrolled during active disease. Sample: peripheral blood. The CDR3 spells CASSPSVGAREKLLF. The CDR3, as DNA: TGTGCCAGCAGCCCCAGTGTGGGGGCTAGGGAAAAACTGCTTTTT. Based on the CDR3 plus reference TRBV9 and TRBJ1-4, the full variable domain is DSGVTQTPKHLITATGQRVTLRCSPRSGDLSVYWYQQSLDQGLQFLIQYYNGEERAKGNILERFSAQQFPDLHSELNLSSLELGDSALYFCASSPSVGAREKLLFGSGTQLSVL.